This TCR beta chain derives from a study of cytomegalovirus exposure and HLA in healthy donors (dated by TCRdb to 2015 to 2018). As for the study more broadly: According to a later analysis, the approximately 130 validation repertoires were produced on the same platform as the 666 repertoires of the first cohort. The study was designed to test whether signatures of past pathogen exposure could be identified by cataloging public T cell receptors. A separate validation cohort of approximately 120 different subjects was used in addition to the 666-subject first cohort. The study combined high-throughput TCR immunosequencing, statistical association of individual TCRs with disease status, and machine learning to predict cytomegalovirus infection status.

Donors formed part of the validation cohort, which comprised over a hundred subjects and was distinct from the first cohort of under 800 subjects. Study-wide findings and limitations: The classifier was reported to diagnose cytomegalovirus status with high specificity and sensitivity in both the original cohort and the validation cohort. Of the cluster scores, about 94% were above 0 in a later analysis, which found that TCRs clustered in the first cohort also tended to co-occur in the 95 to 150 validation repertoires. Most TCR sequences were observed very rarely across donors, whereas some public TCRs were present in many individuals. It was suggested by the authors that the approach could potentially be generalized to other disease states and immunological phenotypes. In the study, about 150 TCR beta chains were listed as associated with cytomegalovirus. In vitro tests confirmed that a few of the cytomegalovirus-associated TCR beta chains recognize cytomegalovirus antigens. A later analysis lacked HLA typing for the validation cohort, so it scored co-occurrence in that cohort across all 120 repertoires.

Library prep was done by the immunoSEQ multiplex PCR assay. The paper's data handling went like this. To diagnose cytomegalovirus status from the catalog of TCR beta chain sequences, a statistical classification framework was built. The clones in this table, taken by TCRdb from immuneACCESS, are in-frame only. Not every clone is retained; where verified, under half of the shortfall comes from an unresolved V gene, and the cause of the rest is unknown. The V and J calls and clone size are taken from that table; D and trimming were inferred from the DNA. The sample contains some 140,000 clones, 75% to 90% of them found a single time. The biggest ten clones account for around 24% of the sample. Worth noting for this clone: What this receptor recognizes is not known. No much larger clonotype is one base removed from it; base qualities were not supplied.

The sequencing input was PBMCs. The sequence came from a man in his late teens or twenties in good health and CMV-seropositive.

In nucleotide form, the sequence is TGTGCCAGCAGCCCGGGACTAGCAATCCCGGATCGGCAGTTCTTC. This encodes CASSPGLAIPDRQFF. The chain is assembled from TRBV11-3 and TRBJ2-1, and 9 junction bases match TRBD2. According to the germline V gene, CDR1 reads SGHNT and CDR2 reads YENEEA. There are 15 amino acids in the CDR3, from cysteine to phenylalanine inclusive. Just CDR3 DNA is preserved here, 45 bases in frame from base 1. V and J are trimmed by 5 bases and 12 bases, and the gene matches miss 14 bases of the junction.